These T cell receptor beta chains were read from a single sample in a study of T cell responses to AZD1222 COVID-19 vaccine. The protocol was immunoSEQ multiplex PCR, while the TCRdb copy is restricted to in-frame clones and leaves out a portion. This table has fewer than 120,000 clones, about nine tenths appearing once. The sample was peripheral blood, taken on day 0 of AZD1222 vaccination. The receptors derive from an adult in good health. Both conserved end residues are part of each CDR3. D genes are given only for firm matches. Clone sizes are given selectively: once, few, many, or a class where the clone is expanded.

D gene	clone size	V gene	CDR3 length	J gene	CDR3 DNA	CDR3 protein
NA	NA	TRBV27	12	TRBJ2-1	TGTGCCAGCAGTTCCCTCGGCACGTTGGTCTTCTTC	CASSSLGTLVFF
TRBD2	NA	TRBV5-1	16	TRBJ2-3	TGCGCCAGCAGCTGGGGGACTAGCGAAAGCACAGATACGCAGTATTTT	CASSWGTSESTDTQYF
TRBD1	NA	TRBV27	17	TRBJ1-2	TGTGCCAGCAGTCTCTCTCCGGGACAGGGGTCTTCCTATGGCTACACCTTC	CASSLSPGQGSSYGYTF
NA	NA	TRBV9	15	TRBJ1-1	TGTGCCAGCAGCGTAGACCATGGGCAGAACACTGAAGCTTTCTTT	CASSVDHGQNTEAFF
NA	NA	TRBV30	13	TRBJ2-5	TGTGCCTCCCCTCTCCACCTCCAAGAGACCCAGTACTTC	CASPLHLQETQYF
TRBD1	NA	TRBV19	16	TRBJ2-1	TGTGCCAGCACCCCAGGCCCCCCAAGACAGGGTGATGAGCAGTTCTTC	CASTPGPPRQGDEQFF
NA	NA	TRBV5-5	15	TRBJ1-1	TGTGCCAGCAGCCCCTGGGCGGGGATGAACACTGAAGCTTTCTTT	CASSPWAGMNTEAFF
NA	once	TRBV6-5	13	TRBJ2-5	TGTGCCATCTCGGCGGGCGGACAAGAGACCCAGTACTTC	CAISAGGQETQYF
TRBD2	NA	TRBV9	16	TRBJ2-1	TGTGCCAGCAGCGTAGCAGAGCGGGGGCCAGACAATGAGCAGTTCTTC	CASSVAERGPDNEQFF
TRBD1	NA	TRBV7-8	13	TRBJ1-1	TGTGCCAGCAGCCCCAGGGGGGGGACTGAAGCTTTCTTT	CASSPRGGTEAFF
NA	NA	TRBV30	13	TRBJ1-5	TGTGCCTGGAGTTCGAATAGCAATCAGCCCCAGCATTTT	CAWSSNSNQPQHF
TRBD1	NA	TRBV24-1	18	TRBJ1-2	TGTGCCACCAGTGATTTACGTAAGGGGGCGAGACGCGGCTATGGCTACACCTTC	CATSDLRKGARRGYGYTF
NA	NA	TRBV5-5	14	TRBJ1-1	TGTGCCAGCAGCTTGGGGCGGACGAACACTGAAGCTTTCTTT	CASSLGRTNTEAFF
NA	NA	TRBV13	12	TRBJ1-1	TGTGCCAGCAAGAGTGAGTTCACTGAAGCTTTCTTT	CASKSEFTEAFF
TRBD2	few	TRBV6-5	14	TRBJ2-7	TGTGCCAGCAGGGGACTAGCGGTCACCTACGAGCAGTACTTC	CASRGLAVTYEQYF
NA	NA	TRBV23-1	15	TRBJ1-3	TGCGCCAGCAGTCGATTGAGCGCCTCTGGAAACACCATATATTTT	CASSRLSASGNTIYF
NA	NA	TRBV6-5	15	TRBJ1-1	TGTGCCAGCAGTTTAACAGGGCGGGGACACACTGAAGCTTTCTTT	CASSLTGRGHTEAFF
TRBD1	NA	TRBV2	14	TRBJ1-2	TGTGCCAGCAGGGTACAACAGGGGAACTATGGCTACACCTTC	CASRVQQGNYGYTF
NA	NA	TRBV5-1	15	TRBJ1-1	TGCGCCAGCAGCCCGGAGGTGTGGGTGAACACTGAAGCTTTCTTT	CASSPEVWVNTEAFF
NA	NA	TRBV7-5	16	TRBJ1-5	TGTGTCAGAAGCTTTGGATACAGTTATAGCAATCAGCCCCAGCATTTT	CVRSFGYSYSNQPQHF
TRBD1	NA	TRBV5-8	18	TRBJ1-2	TGTGCCAGCAGCTTGGCCGGAATTGAAGGAGACAGGGGTAGAGGCTACACCTTC	CASSLAGIEGDRGRGYTF
NA	NA	TRBV5-1	15	TRBJ1-2	TGCGCCAGCAGCTTGCAGAGTATGGGCCCGTCGGGCTACACCTTC	CASSLQSMGPSGYTF
NA	NA	TRBV12-3/TRBV12-4	13	TRBJ1-6	TGTGCCAGCAGTTCAGGACAGTATTCACCCCTCCACTTT	CASSSGQYSPLHF
NA	NA	TRBV6-2/TRBV6-3	12	TRBJ1-2	TGTGCCAGCAGTCAGACAGGCTATGGCTACACCTTC	CASSQTGYGYTF
NA	NA	TRBV7-8	17	TRBJ1-3	TGTGCCAGCAGCCACAGACCCGGTCCGAGCTCTGGAAACACCATATATTTT	CASSHRPGPSSGNTIYF
NA	NA	TRBV18	16	TRBJ2-1	TGTGCCAGCTCACTCATTAGCTCCCTCAGCTACAATGAGCAGTTCTTC	CASSLISSLSYNEQFF
NA	NA	TRBV12-5	13	TRBJ2-7	TGTGCTAGTGGTCAACAGGGATTCTACGAGCAGTACTTC	CASGQQGFYEQYF
TRBD2	NA	TRBV4-1	14	TRBJ2-5	TGCGCCAGCAGCCCCCTGAGCGGGGGCGAGACCCAGTACTTC	CASSPLSGGETQYF
NA	NA	TRBV5-5	14	TRBJ1-1	TGTGCCAGCAGCTTATACGAAGGGAACACTGAAGCTTTCTTT	CASSLYEGNTEAFF
NA	few	TRBV6-1	16	TRBJ1-4	TGTGCCAGCAGTGGGCGTGACAGGAAGGAAAGTGAAAAACTGTTTTTT	CASSGRDRKESEKLFF
NA	few	TRBV7-2	14	TRBJ1-6	TGTGCCAGCAGCCTTGGGCCCTCCAGTTCACCCCTCCACTTT	CASSLGPSSSPLHF
NA	NA	TRBV18	13	TRBJ1-2	TGTGCCAGCTCACCACCGGGATCGAGGGACTACACCTTC	CASSPPGSRDYTF
NA	NA	TRBV6-5	13	TRBJ1-5	TGTGCCAGCAGTTCCCAACAGGGTAAGCCCCAGCATTTT	CASSSQQGKPQHF
NA	NA	TRBV2	15	TRBJ2-7	TGTGCCAGCAGTGAACGGGACAAAGCAATCTACGAGCAGTACTTC	CASSERDKAIYEQYF
TRBD1	NA	TRBV5-6	15	TRBJ2-7	TGTGCCAGCAGCTTGATCGGGACAGCCTCCGAGGCACAGTACTTC	CASSLIGTASEAQYF
TRBD1	NA	TRBV5-1	14	TRBJ1-4	TGCGCCAGCAGCTGGGGGACAGGGACTGAAAAACTGTTTTTT	CASSWGTGTEKLFF
NA	NA	TRBV6-5	14	TRBJ2-7	TGTGCCAGCAGTTCATCAGGGAGCCCCTACGAGCAGTACTTC	CASSSSGSPYEQYF
NA	NA	TRBV6-5	13	TRBJ2-7	TGTGCCAGCAGTTACGGCCGGATTTACGAGCAGTACTTC	CASSYGRIYEQYF
NA	NA	TRBV2	14	TRBJ2-2	TGTGCCAGCAGTGATGACAGGAACACCGGGGAGCTGTTTTTT	CASSDDRNTGELFF